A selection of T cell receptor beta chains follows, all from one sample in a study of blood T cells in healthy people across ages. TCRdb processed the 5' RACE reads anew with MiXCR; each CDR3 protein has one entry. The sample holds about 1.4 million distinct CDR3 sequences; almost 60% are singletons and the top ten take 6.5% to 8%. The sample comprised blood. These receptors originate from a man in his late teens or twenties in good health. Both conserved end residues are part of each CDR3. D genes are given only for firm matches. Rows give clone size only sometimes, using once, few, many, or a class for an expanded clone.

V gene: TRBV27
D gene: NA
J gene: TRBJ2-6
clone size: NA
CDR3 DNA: TGTGCCAGCACTTTACCTCGGGCCAACGTCCTGAATTTC
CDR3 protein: CASTLPRANVLNF

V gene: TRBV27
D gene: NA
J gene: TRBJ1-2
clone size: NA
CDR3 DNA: TGTGCCAGCAGCGATCGAAGGTCCGGTGGCTACACCTTC
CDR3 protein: CASSDRRSGGYTF

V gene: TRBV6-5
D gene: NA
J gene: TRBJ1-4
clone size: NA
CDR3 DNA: TGTGCCAGCAGTTACTCGGGTCAAAATAATGAAAAACTGTTTTTT
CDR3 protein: CASSYSGQNNEKLFF

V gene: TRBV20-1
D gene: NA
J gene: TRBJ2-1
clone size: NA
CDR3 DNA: TGCAGTGCTAGAGACTCGGACAGTCTCTACAATGAGCAGTTCTTC
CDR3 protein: CSARDSDSLYNEQFF

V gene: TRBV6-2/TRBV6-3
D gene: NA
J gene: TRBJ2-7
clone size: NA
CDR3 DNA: TGTGCCAGCAGCCAATACAGGGACACCTACGAGCAGTACTTC
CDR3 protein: CASSQYRDTYEQYF

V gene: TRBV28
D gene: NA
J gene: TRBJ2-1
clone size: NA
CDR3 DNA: TGTGCCAGCGCACCGTTCAACTCCTACAATGAGCAGTTCTTC
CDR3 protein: CASAPFNSYNEQFF

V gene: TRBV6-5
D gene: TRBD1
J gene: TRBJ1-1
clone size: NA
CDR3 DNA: TGTGCCAGCAGCGCCGCCGACAGGGAGGGGACTGAAGCTTTCTTT
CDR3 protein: CASSAADREGTEAFF

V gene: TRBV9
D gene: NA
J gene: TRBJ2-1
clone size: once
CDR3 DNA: TGTGCCAGCAGCGTAGGGAGCAACCGGGCCTACAATGAGCAGTTCTTC
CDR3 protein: CASSVGSNRAYNEQFF

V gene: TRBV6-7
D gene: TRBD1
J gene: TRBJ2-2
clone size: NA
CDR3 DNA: TGTGCCAGCAGCCGGACAGGGGAGGGCGGGGAGCTGTTTTTT
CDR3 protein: CASSRTGEGGELFF

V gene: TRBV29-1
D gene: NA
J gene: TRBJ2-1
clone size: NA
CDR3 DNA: TGCAGCGTCACCCAGGACAGTTACAATGAGCAGTTCTTC
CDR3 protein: CSVTQDSYNEQFF

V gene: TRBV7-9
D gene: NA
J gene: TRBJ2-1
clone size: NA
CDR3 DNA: TGTGCCAGCAGCTTAGGAGAGGGGGTCTACAAGGAGCAGTTCTTC
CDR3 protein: CASSLGEGVYKEQFF

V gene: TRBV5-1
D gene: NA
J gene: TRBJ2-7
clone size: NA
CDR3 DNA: TGCGCCAGCAGCCCGGCAGGTACAAGAGGGTACGAGCAGTACTTC
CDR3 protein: CASSPAGTRGYEQYF

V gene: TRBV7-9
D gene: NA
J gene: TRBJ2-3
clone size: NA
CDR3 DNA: TGTGCCAGCAGCCCCGGGAGCTATTATTCAGGGCTCACAGATACGCAGTATTTT
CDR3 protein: CASSPGSYYSGLTDTQYF

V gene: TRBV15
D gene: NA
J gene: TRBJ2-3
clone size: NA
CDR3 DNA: TGTGCCACCAGCATCAGACTCCTATGGGCAGATACGCAGTATTTT
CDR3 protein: CATSIRLLWADTQYF

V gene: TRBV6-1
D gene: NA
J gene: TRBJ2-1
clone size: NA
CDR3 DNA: TGTGCCAGCAGACCCAGACCGGACAATGAGCAGTTCTTC
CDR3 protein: CASRPRPDNEQFF

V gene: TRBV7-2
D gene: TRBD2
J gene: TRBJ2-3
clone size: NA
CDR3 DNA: TGTGCCAGCACCTATGGGGTAGCGGGGGGGGACACGCAGTATTTT
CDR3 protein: CASTYGVAGGDTQYF

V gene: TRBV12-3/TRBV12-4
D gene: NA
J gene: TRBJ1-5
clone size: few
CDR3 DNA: TGTGCCAGCAGTTCACCTACCGTAGATCAGCCCCAGCATTTT
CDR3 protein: CASSSPTVDQPQHF

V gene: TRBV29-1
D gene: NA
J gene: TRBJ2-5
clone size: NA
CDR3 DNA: TGCAGCGTGAGGTCCGGGATGGAGACCCAGTACTTC
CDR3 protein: CSVRSGMETQYF

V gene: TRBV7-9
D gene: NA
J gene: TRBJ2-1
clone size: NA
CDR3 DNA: TGTGCCAGCAGCTTAATTGACGCCGCAGGAGATGAGCGGTTCTTC
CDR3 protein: CASSLIDAAGDERFF

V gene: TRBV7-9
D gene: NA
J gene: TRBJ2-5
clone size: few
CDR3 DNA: TGTGCCAGCAGCTTGGGGGACTCACTATGGGAGACCCAGTACTTC
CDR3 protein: CASSLGDSLWETQYF

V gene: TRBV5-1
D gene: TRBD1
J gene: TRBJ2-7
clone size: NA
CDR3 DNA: TGCGCCAGCAGCTTTGGCAGGGGGCGCGCCTACGAGCAGTACTTC
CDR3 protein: CASSFGRGRAYEQYF

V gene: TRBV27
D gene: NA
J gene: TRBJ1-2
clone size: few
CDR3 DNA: TGTGCCAGCAGTCCCTCTAAGGGGAATGGCTACACCTTC
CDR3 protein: CASSPSKGNGYTF

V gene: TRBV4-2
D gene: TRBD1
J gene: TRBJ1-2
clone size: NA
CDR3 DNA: TGTGCCAGCAGCCAAGCCCCTGGACAGGGGGCGAGTGGCTACACCTTC
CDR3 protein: CASSQAPGQGASGYTF

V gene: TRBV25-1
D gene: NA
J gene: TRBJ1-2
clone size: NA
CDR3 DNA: TGTGCCAGCAGTCCGTCAGGGGACGTCTATGGCTACACCTTC
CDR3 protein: CASSPSGDVYGYTF

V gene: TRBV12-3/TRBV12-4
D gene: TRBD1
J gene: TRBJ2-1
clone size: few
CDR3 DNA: TGTGCCTTAAACCGGGACAGCGCCATCCACAATGAGCAGTTCTTC
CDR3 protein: CALNRDSAIHNEQFF

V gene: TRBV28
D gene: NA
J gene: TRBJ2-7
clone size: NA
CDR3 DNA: TGTGCCAGCAGGAAAGACAGATACGAGCAGTACTTC
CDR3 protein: CASRKDRYEQYF

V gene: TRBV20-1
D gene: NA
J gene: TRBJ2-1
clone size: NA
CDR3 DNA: TGCAGTGCTTCCCCTTTAGGGGGAGGATCAAATGAGCAGTCCTTC
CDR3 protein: CSASPLGGGSNEQSF

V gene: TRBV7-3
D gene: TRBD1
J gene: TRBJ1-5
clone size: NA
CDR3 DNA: TGTGCCAGGCGGACCTACCGGGACAGGGGGTTTTATAGCAATCAGCCCCAGCATTTT
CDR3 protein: CARRTYRDRGFYSNQPQHF

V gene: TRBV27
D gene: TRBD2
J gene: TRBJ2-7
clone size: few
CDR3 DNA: TGTGCCAGCAGCCCAACCGGGACTAGTTCCTACGAGCAGTACTTC
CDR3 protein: CASSPTGTSSYEQYF

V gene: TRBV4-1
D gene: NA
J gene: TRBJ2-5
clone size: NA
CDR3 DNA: TGCGCCAGCAGCCAAGTTGGGGGCCACATCCAAGAGACCCAGTACTTC
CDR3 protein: CASSQVGGHIQETQYF

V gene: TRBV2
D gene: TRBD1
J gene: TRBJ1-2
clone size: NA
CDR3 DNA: TGTGCCAGCAGACCGACAGGGGAATATGGCTACACCTTC
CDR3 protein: CASRPTGEYGYTF

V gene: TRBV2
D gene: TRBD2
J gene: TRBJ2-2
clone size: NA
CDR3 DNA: TGTGCCAGCTCGGATAGCGGGACGAACACCGGGGAGCTGTTTTTT
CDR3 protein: CASSDSGTNTGELFF